This is a list of T cell receptor beta chains from one sample in a study of siplizumab effects on memory and regulatory T cells. For these TCRs, the target antigens are not known. Assay: immunoSEQ multiplex PCR; the TCRdb copy retains only in-frame clones and omits some. Of 11,000 to 15,000 clones in the sample, approximately 48% are singletons; the top ten hold roughly 9.5%. Sequencing was carried out using CFSE-low (dividing) CD4+ T cells sorted from an allogeneic mixed lymphocyte reaction. The receptor set was obtained from a human donor in good health; the cells came from an allogeneic mixed lymphocyte reaction. The CDR3 runs from the conserved cysteine through the conserved F or W. Fields, in order: clone size, V gene, J gene, D gene, CDR3 DNA, CDR3 protein. The D gene is left open where the match is weak. Rows may omit the clone size; those that give it use once, few, many or a size class.

abundance: few; v_gene: TRBV7-6; j_gene: TRBJ2-5; d_gene: .; CDR3nt: TGTGCCAGCAGCTTAAGGGCTGAGACCCAGTACTTC; CDR3aa: CASSLRAETQYF
abundance: .; v_gene: TRBV29-1; j_gene: TRBJ1-1; d_gene: TRBD1; CDR3nt: TGCAGCGTTGCCAGGGGGCTGACTGAAGCTTTCTTT; CDR3aa: CSVARGLTEAFF
abundance: .; v_gene: TRBV7-2; j_gene: TRBJ1-4; d_gene: .; CDR3nt: TGTGCCAGCAGCATCCCCGGGCTACCTAATGAAAAACTGTTTTTT; CDR3aa: CASSIPGLPNEKLFF
abundance: .; v_gene: TRBV5-4; j_gene: TRBJ2-5; d_gene: TRBD2; CDR3nt: TGTGCCAGCAGCTGGACTAGCGGGGGAAACCAAGAGACCCAGTACTTC; CDR3aa: CASSWTSGGNQETQYF
abundance: .; v_gene: TRBV19; j_gene: TRBJ2-1; d_gene: TRBD2; CDR3nt: TGTGCCAGTAGTATTAGAGCGGGGACCTACAATGAGCAGTTCTTC; CDR3aa: CASSIRAGTYNEQFF
abundance: .; v_gene: TRBV30; j_gene: TRBJ2-2; d_gene: .; CDR3nt: TGTGCCTGGAGTGTACTAGCTACCGGGGAGCTGTTTTTT; CDR3aa: CAWSVLATGELFF
abundance: few; v_gene: TRBV5-1; j_gene: TRBJ2-7; d_gene: .; CDR3nt: TGCGCCAGCAGCTTGGGGAACGAGCAGTACTTC; CDR3aa: CASSLGNEQYF
abundance: .; v_gene: TRBV9; j_gene: TRBJ2-1; d_gene: TRBD2; CDR3nt: TGTGCCAGCAGCTTCACTAGCGGGGCCTACAATGAGCAGTTCTTC; CDR3aa: CASSFTSGAYNEQFF
abundance: few; v_gene: TRBV30; j_gene: TRBJ1-6; d_gene: .; CDR3nt: TGTGCCTGGGGGAGATACCGGAGGAATTCACCCCTCCACTTT; CDR3aa: CAWGRYRRNSPLHF
abundance: medium-sized; v_gene: TRBV30; j_gene: TRBJ1-6; d_gene: .; CDR3nt: TGTGCCTGGGACAGGTTAAATTCACCCCTCCACTTT; CDR3aa: CAWDRLNSPLHF
abundance: .; v_gene: TRBV5-6; j_gene: TRBJ2-7; d_gene: TRBD2; CDR3nt: TGTGCCAGCAGCCCCTTGGGGGGGACGACCTACGAGCAGTACTTC; CDR3aa: CASSPLGGTTYEQYF
abundance: .; v_gene: TRBV4-1; j_gene: TRBJ1-4; d_gene: .; CDR3nt: TGCGCCAGCAGCCAAGAATTCCGGACAGCCACTAATGAAAAACTGTTTTTT; CDR3aa: CASSQEFRTATNEKLFF
abundance: .; v_gene: TRBV7-9; j_gene: TRBJ2-7; d_gene: .; CDR3nt: TGTGCCAGCAGCTGGGGACGGAACTCCTACGAGCAGTACTTC; CDR3aa: CASSWGRNSYEQYF
abundance: .; v_gene: TRBV7-9; j_gene: TRBJ2-3; d_gene: TRBD1; CDR3nt: TGTGCCAGCAGCTTGGGGGACAGGGCAAGGCGAGATACGCAGTATTTT; CDR3aa: CASSLGDRARRDTQYF
abundance: medium-sized; v_gene: TRBV7-9; j_gene: TRBJ1-1; d_gene: .; CDR3nt: TGTGCCAGCAGCCCCGGGGGCCGCACTGAAGCTTTCTTT; CDR3aa: CASSPGGRTEAFF
abundance: .; v_gene: TRBV6-6; j_gene: TRBJ1-3; d_gene: TRBD1; CDR3nt: TGTGCCAGCTACGGGACAGGGGGCCTCAACACCATATATTTT; CDR3aa: CASYGTGGLNTIYF
abundance: .; v_gene: TRBV6-5; j_gene: TRBJ1-3; d_gene: .; CDR3nt: TGTGCCAGCTCGCGGGGGTTCTCTGGAAACACCATATATTTT; CDR3aa: CASSRGFSGNTIYF
abundance: .; v_gene: TRBV30; j_gene: TRBJ2-2; d_gene: .; CDR3nt: TGTGCCTGGAGCACTAGCAACACCGGGGAGCTGTTTTTT; CDR3aa: CAWSTSNTGELFF
abundance: .; v_gene: TRBV27; j_gene: TRBJ2-2; d_gene: .; CDR3nt: TGTGCCAGCAGTTCAAACCCGGGCCGACGGTCCGGGGAGCTGTTTTTT; CDR3aa: CASSSNPGRRSGELFF
abundance: .; v_gene: TRBV18; j_gene: TRBJ1-5; d_gene: .; CDR3nt: TGTGCCAGCTCAGCAAGGGATCAGCCCCAGCATTTT; CDR3aa: CASSARDQPQHF
abundance: .; v_gene: TRBV6-5; j_gene: TRBJ1-3; d_gene: .; CDR3nt: TGTGCCAGCAGTCGCCACTCTGGAAACACCATATATTTT; CDR3aa: CASSRHSGNTIYF
abundance: medium-sized; v_gene: TRBV19; j_gene: TRBJ2-5; d_gene: TRBD1; CDR3nt: TGTGCCAGCACCGAGCCTCGGACAGGGGGACAGGAGACCCAGTACTTC; CDR3aa: CASTEPRTGGQETQYF
abundance: .; v_gene: TRBV5-5; j_gene: TRBJ1-6; d_gene: TRBD1; CDR3nt: TGTGCCAGCAGCTCCTCAAGACAGGGCAATTCACCCCTCCACTTT; CDR3aa: CASSSSRQGNSPLHF
abundance: .; v_gene: TRBV5-6; j_gene: TRBJ2-4; d_gene: .; CDR3nt: TGTGCCAGCAGCTTGCGCAGCGCCAAAAACATTCAGTACTTC; CDR3aa: CASSLRSAKNIQYF
abundance: once; v_gene: TRBV6-5; j_gene: TRBJ2-5; d_gene: .; CDR3nt: TGTGCCAGCAGTCCGGCTGGGGGACGGACCCAGTACTTC; CDR3aa: CASSPAGGRTQYF
abundance: .; v_gene: TRBV5-8; j_gene: TRBJ2-3; d_gene: .; CDR3nt: TGTGCCAGCAGTCTTAGTTGGAATACGCAGTATTTT; CDR3aa: CASSLSWNTQYF
abundance: .; v_gene: TRBV5-1; j_gene: TRBJ1-2; d_gene: TRBD1; CDR3nt: TGCGCCAGCAGCTTTCAGACAGGGCGAGGCTATGGCTACACCTTC; CDR3aa: CASSFQTGRGYGYTF
abundance: .; v_gene: TRBV19; j_gene: TRBJ1-5; d_gene: TRBD1; CDR3nt: TGTGCCAGTAGTATAGAGCCGGGACAGGGTGGTCAGCCCCAGCATTTT; CDR3aa: CASSIEPGQGGQPQHF
abundance: medium-sized; v_gene: TRBV7-9; j_gene: TRBJ1-2; d_gene: TRBD1; CDR3nt: TGTGCCAGCAGCTCCCAACCGGGACAGGGGGCGGAGACCTATGGCTACACCTTC; CDR3aa: CASSSQPGQGAETYGYTF
abundance: .; v_gene: TRBV5-1; j_gene: TRBJ2-1; d_gene: TRBD1; CDR3nt: TGCGCCAGCAGCTCGGACAGGGGGCGGATCTACAATGAGCAGTTCTTC; CDR3aa: CASSSDRGRIYNEQFF
abundance: .; v_gene: TRBV30; j_gene: TRBJ2-1; d_gene: TRBD2; CDR3nt: TGTGCCTGGAGTGCTACTAGCGTGGGGAATGAGCAGTTCTTC; CDR3aa: CAWSATSVGNEQFF
abundance: few; v_gene: TRBV6-1; j_gene: TRBJ1-2; d_gene: .; CDR3nt: TGTGCCAGCAGTGATATGCTCGGCGTATGGGGAGGCTACACCTTC; CDR3aa: CASSDMLGVWGGYTF
abundance: .; v_gene: TRBV10-3; j_gene: TRBJ1-4; d_gene: TRBD1; CDR3nt: TGTGCCATCAGTACTGACAGGGGGCCCGGAAAACTGTTTTTT; CDR3aa: CAISTDRGPGKLFF
abundance: .; v_gene: TRBV6-1; j_gene: TRBJ2-7; d_gene: TRBD2; CDR3nt: TGTGCCAGCAGTGAAGGACTAGCGGGGACATACGAGCAGTACTTC; CDR3aa: CASSEGLAGTYEQYF
abundance: medium-sized; v_gene: TRBV9; j_gene: TRBJ1-6; d_gene: TRBD1; CDR3nt: TGTGCCAGCAGCCTTAAGGACAGGGATCGGGACAATTCACCCCTCCACTTT; CDR3aa: CASSLKDRDRDNSPLHF
abundance: medium-sized; v_gene: TRBV28; j_gene: TRBJ1-3; d_gene: .; CDR3nt: TGTGCCAGCACCCCGGCCGGGGATTTCTCTGGAAACACCATATATTTT; CDR3aa: CASTPAGDFSGNTIYF
abundance: few; v_gene: TRBV2; j_gene: TRBJ1-5; d_gene: .; CDR3nt: TGTGCCAGCAGTGTAGGCACCGCTAGCAATCAGCCCCAGCATTTT; CDR3aa: CASSVGTASNQPQHF
abundance: few; v_gene: TRBV4-1; j_gene: TRBJ1-2; d_gene: TRBD1; CDR3nt: TGCGCCAGCAGCCAGGGACAGGGGCCATATGGCTACACCTTC; CDR3aa: CASSQGQGPYGYTF
abundance: .; v_gene: TRBV7-8; j_gene: TRBJ2-5; d_gene: .; CDR3nt: TGTGCCAGCAGCTTCGCAGGCGGGGTCCAAGAGACCCAGTACTTC; CDR3aa: CASSFAGGVQETQYF
abundance: .; v_gene: TRBV5-4; j_gene: TRBJ2-3; d_gene: TRBD2; CDR3nt: TGTGCCAGCAGCCCGGCCCGGACTAGCGGGGGACCAGATACGCAGTATTTT; CDR3aa: CASSPARTSGGPDTQYF
abundance: few; v_gene: TRBV6-5; j_gene: TRBJ1-2; d_gene: TRBD1; CDR3nt: TGTGCCAGCAGTTACAGCGACAGGGGTGGCTATGGCTACACCTTC; CDR3aa: CASSYSDRGGYGYTF
abundance: few; v_gene: TRBV11-3; j_gene: TRBJ1-3; d_gene: .; CDR3nt: TGTGCCAGCAGCTTAGACAGGGTTGAAAACACCATATATTTT; CDR3aa: CASSLDRVENTIYF
abundance: .; v_gene: TRBV20-1; j_gene: TRBJ1-2; d_gene: .; CDR3nt: TGCAGTGCTAAACCGGGACAAGACTACACCTTC; CDR3aa: CSAKPGQDYTF
abundance: few; v_gene: TRBV6-6; j_gene: TRBJ2-7; d_gene: TRBD2; CDR3nt: TGTGCCAGCAGTTACGGGCTAGCGGTTAACTACGAGCAGTACTTC; CDR3aa: CASSYGLAVNYEQYF
abundance: once; v_gene: TRBV6-1; j_gene: TRBJ1-5; d_gene: .; CDR3nt: TGTGCCAGCGTAACGGACAAGGGTTATCAGCCCCAGCATTTT; CDR3aa: CASVTDKGYQPQHF
abundance: .; v_gene: TRBV30; j_gene: TRBJ1-2; d_gene: .; CDR3nt: TGTGCCTGGAGCACTAACTATGGCTACACCTTC; CDR3aa: CAWSTNYGYTF
abundance: few; v_gene: TRBV6-4; j_gene: TRBJ1-2; d_gene: .; CDR3nt: TGTGCCAGCAGTGACTCGATGGGCACGTATGGCTACACCTTC; CDR3aa: CASSDSMGTYGYTF
abundance: .; v_gene: TRBV5-1; j_gene: TRBJ2-3; d_gene: TRBD2; CDR3nt: TGCGCCAGCAGGGGGACTAGCGCCTTTAGCACAGATACGCAGTATTTT; CDR3aa: CASRGTSAFSTDTQYF
abundance: few; v_gene: TRBV7-9; j_gene: TRBJ2-7; d_gene: TRBD2; CDR3nt: TGTGCCAGCAGCCATAGCGGGGGGTACGAGCAGTACTTC; CDR3aa: CASSHSGGYEQYF
abundance: few; v_gene: TRBV7-2; j_gene: TRBJ1-2; d_gene: TRBD1; CDR3nt: TGTGCCAGCAGCGTGGACAGGAACTATGGCTACACCTTC; CDR3aa: CASSVDRNYGYTF
abundance: .; v_gene: TRBV11-2; j_gene: TRBJ1-2; d_gene: TRBD1; CDR3nt: TGTGCCAGCAGCCGGGACAGGGGGCCCTCTGGCTACACCTTC; CDR3aa: CASSRDRGPSGYTF
abundance: .; v_gene: TRBV5-1; j_gene: TRBJ2-7; d_gene: .; CDR3nt: TGCGCCAGCAGCCTTGACTGGGAAGCCTACGAGCAGTACTTC; CDR3aa: CASSLDWEAYEQYF
abundance: .; v_gene: TRBV19; j_gene: TRBJ1-2; d_gene: .; CDR3nt: TGTGCCAGTAAGGACAGATTCTATGGCTACACCTTC; CDR3aa: CASKDRFYGYTF
abundance: few; v_gene: TRBV4-2; j_gene: TRBJ1-1; d_gene: TRBD1; CDR3nt: TGTGCCAGCAGCCTCGAACAGGGGGCTGAAGCTTTCTTT; CDR3aa: CASSLEQGAEAFF
abundance: .; v_gene: TRBV30; j_gene: TRBJ1-1; d_gene: .; CDR3nt: TGTGCCTGGAGTGTACAAGGGGCCACTGAAGCTTTCTTT; CDR3aa: CAWSVQGATEAFF
abundance: .; v_gene: TRBV5-5; j_gene: TRBJ2-5; d_gene: .; CDR3nt: TGTGCCAGCAGCTTTCCGCTGGCCCAAGAGACCCAGTACTTC; CDR3aa: CASSFPLAQETQYF